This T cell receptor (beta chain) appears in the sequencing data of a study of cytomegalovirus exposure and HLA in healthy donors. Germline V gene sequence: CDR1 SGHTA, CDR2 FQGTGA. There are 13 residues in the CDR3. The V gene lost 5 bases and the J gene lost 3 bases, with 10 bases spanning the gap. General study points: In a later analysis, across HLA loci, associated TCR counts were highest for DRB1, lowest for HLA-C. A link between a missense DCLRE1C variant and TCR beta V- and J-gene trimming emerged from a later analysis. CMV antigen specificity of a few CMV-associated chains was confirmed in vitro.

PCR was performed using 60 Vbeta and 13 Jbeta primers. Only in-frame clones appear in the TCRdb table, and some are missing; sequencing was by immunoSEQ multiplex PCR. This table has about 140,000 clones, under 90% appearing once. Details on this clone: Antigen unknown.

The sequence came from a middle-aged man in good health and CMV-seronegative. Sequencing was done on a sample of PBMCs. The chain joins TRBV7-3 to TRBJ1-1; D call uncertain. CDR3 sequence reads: CASSLEEYTEAFF. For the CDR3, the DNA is TGTGCCAGCAGCCTGGAGGAGTACACTGAAGCTTTCTTT.